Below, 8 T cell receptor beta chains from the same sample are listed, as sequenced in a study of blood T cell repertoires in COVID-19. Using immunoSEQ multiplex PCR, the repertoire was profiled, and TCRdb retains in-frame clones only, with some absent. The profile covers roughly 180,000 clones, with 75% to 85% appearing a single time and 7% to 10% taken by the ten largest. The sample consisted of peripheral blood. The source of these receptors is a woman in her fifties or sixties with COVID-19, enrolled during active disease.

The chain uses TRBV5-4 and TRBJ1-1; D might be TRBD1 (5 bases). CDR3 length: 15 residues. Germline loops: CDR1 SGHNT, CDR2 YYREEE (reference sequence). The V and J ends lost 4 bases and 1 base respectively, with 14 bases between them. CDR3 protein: CASSVWGVTNTEAFF. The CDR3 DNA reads TGTGCCAGCAGCGTGTGGGGGGTTACGAACACTGAAGCTTTCTTT.

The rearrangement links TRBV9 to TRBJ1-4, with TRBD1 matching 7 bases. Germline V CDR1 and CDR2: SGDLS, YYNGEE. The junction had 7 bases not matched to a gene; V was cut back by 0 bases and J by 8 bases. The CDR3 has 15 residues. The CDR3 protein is CASSVAPEQGEKLFF. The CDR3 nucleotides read TGTGCCAGCAGCGTAGCCCCCGAACAGGGGGAAAAACTGTTTTTT.

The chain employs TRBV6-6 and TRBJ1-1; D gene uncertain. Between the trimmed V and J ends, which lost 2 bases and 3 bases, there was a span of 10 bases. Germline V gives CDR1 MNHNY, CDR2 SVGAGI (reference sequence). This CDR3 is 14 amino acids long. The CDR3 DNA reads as TGTGCCAGCAGTTACGGCTCACCACACACTGAAGCTTTCTTT. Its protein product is CASSYGSPHTEAFF.

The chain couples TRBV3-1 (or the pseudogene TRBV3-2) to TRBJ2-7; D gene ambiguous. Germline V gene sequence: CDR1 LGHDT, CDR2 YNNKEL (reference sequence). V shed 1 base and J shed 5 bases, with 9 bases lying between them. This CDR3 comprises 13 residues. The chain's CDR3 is CASSQGAGHEQYF. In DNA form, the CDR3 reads TGTGCCAGCAGCCAAGGGGCCGGCCACGAGCAGTACTTC.

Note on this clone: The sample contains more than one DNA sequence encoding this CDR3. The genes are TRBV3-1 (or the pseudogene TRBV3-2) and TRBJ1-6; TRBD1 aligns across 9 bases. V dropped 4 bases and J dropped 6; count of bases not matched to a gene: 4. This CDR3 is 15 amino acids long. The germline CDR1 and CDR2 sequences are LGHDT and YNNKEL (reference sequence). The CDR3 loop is CASSPLDRGNSPLHF. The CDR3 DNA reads TGTGCCAGCAGCCCCTTGGACAGGGGTAATTCACCCCTCCACTTT.

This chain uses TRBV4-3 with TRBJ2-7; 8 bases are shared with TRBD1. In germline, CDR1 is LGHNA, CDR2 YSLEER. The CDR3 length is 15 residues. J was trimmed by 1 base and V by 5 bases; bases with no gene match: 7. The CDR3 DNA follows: TGCGCCAGCAGCGAACTAGACAGGGGATCCTACGAGCAGTACTTC. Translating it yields CASSELDRGSYEQYF.

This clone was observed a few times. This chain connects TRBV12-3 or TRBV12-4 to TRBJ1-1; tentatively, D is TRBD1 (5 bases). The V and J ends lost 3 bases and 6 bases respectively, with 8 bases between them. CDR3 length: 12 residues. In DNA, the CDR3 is TGTGCCAGCAGTTTGTGGGGCGCTGAAGCTTTCTTT. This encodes CASSLWGAEAFF.

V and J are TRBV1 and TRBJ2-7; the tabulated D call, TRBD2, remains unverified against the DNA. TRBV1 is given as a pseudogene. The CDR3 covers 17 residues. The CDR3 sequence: CTSPLDERGGSVDEQYF. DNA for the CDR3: TGCACCAGCCCTCTCGACGAAAGGGGCGGGAGTGTCGACGAGCAGTACTTC.